A selection of T cell receptor beta chains follows, all from one sample in a study of T and B cells in COVID-19 patients. TCRdb re-derived calls from the multiplex PCR reads in MiXCR, one entry per CDR3 protein. The repertoire holds about 16,000 distinct CDR3 sequences, with approximately 26% as singletons. Sequenced sample: blood. These receptors originate from a human donor who had recovered from COVID-19. CDR3s include the opening cysteine and the closing phenylalanine or tryptophan. Fields, in order: D gene, J gene, clone size, V gene, CDR3 protein, CDR3 DNA. The D gene is left open where the match is weak. The size field is filled for only some rows; it gives once, few, many or a size class.

D: NA; J: TRBJ2-1; size: NA; V: TRBV5-4; CDR3: CASSLAGAGANNEQFF; DNA: TGTGCCAGCAGCTTGGCCGGCGCGGGGGCCAACAATGAGCAGTTCTTC
D: TRBD2; J: TRBJ2-1; size: NA; V: TRBV29-1; CDR3: CSVARTSREQFF; DNA: TGCAGCGTTGCTCGGACTAGCCGAGAGCAGTTCTTC
D: NA; J: TRBJ2-1; size: medium-sized; V: TRBV6-4; CDR3: CASSATGEDNEQFF; DNA: TGTGCCAGCAGTGCCACAGGGGAGGACAATGAGCAGTTCTTC
D: TRBD1; J: TRBJ2-7; size: many; V: TRBV27; CDR3: CASSLLGTGTSEQYF; DNA: TGTGCCAGCAGTTTACTGGGGACAGGGACAAGCGAGCAGTACTTC
D: TRBD2; J: TRBJ2-1; size: few; V: TRBV13; CDR3: CASSFWTEREGDPSF; DNA: TGTGCCAGCAGCTTTTGGACAGAACGGGAGGGCGACCCATCGTTC
D: TRBD1; J: TRBJ1-6; size: NA; V: TRBV6-1; CDR3: CASSEWGTENSPLHF; DNA: TGTGCCAGCAGTGAATGGGGGACAGAGAATTCACCCCTCCACTTT
D: TRBD2; J: TRBJ2-2; size: NA; V: TRBV7-6; CDR3: CASSLTSGLKTGELFF; DNA: TGTGCCAGCAGCTTAACTAGCGGGTTGAAGACCGGGGAGCTGTTTTTT
D: TRBD1; J: TRBJ2-7; size: few; V: TRBV5-1; CDR3: CASSQQGVAYEQYF; DNA: TGCGCCAGCAGCCAACAGGGGGTGGCCTACGAGCAGTACTTC
D: NA; J: TRBJ2-7; size: medium-sized; V: TRBV13; CDR3: CASSLTHEQYF; DNA: TGTGCCAGCAGCTTAACCCACGAGCAGTACTTC
D: NA; J: TRBJ1-1; size: NA; V: TRBV6-5; CDR3: CASSFSFGASRARSTEAFF; DNA: TGTGCCAGCAGTTTTTCTTTCGGGGCCTCCCGGGCTCGGAGCACTGAAGCTTTCTTT
D: TRBD2; J: TRBJ2-5; size: medium-sized; V: TRBV29-1; CDR3: CSASRRLAGGPEGETQYF; DNA: TGCAGCGCCTCGCGGCGGCTAGCGGGGGGCCCCGAGGGGGAGACCCAGTACTTC
D: NA; J: TRBJ1-1; size: NA; V: TRBV27; CDR3: CASSSLGQYGEAFF; DNA: TGTGCCAGCAGTTCACTCGGACAGTATGGTGAAGCTTTCTTT
D: NA; J: TRBJ2-2; size: NA; V: TRBV11-2; CDR3: CASSLPERGGELFF; DNA: TGTGCCAGCAGCTTACCGGAACGGGGCGGGGAGCTGTTTTTT
D: TRBD1; J: TRBJ1-5; size: NA; V: TRBV19; CDR3: CASSTQGGSGNQPQHF; DNA: TGTGCCAGTAGTACCCAGGGGGGATCCGGCAATCAGCCCCAGCATTTT
D: TRBD2; J: TRBJ2-2; size: NA; V: TRBV5-4; CDR3: CASSPLAGGSRGTGELFF; DNA: TGTGCCAGCAGCCCCCTAGCGGGGGGCTCTCGAGGCACCGGGGAGCTGTTTTTT
D: TRBD2; J: TRBJ2-1; size: NA; V: TRBV7-9; CDR3: CASSFTSGIPNEQFF; DNA: TGTGCCAGCAGCTTCACTAGCGGGATCCCCAATGAGCAGTTCTTC
D: TRBD2; J: TRBJ2-3; size: NA; V: TRBV2; CDR3: CASSDVRGGPQQYF; DNA: TGTGCCAGCAGTGACGTGCGGGGGGGCCCACAACAGTATTTT
D: NA; J: TRBJ2-7; size: medium-sized; V: TRBV6-6; CDR3: CASSYSIYNPKYF; DNA: TGTGCCAGCAGTTACTCGATTTATAACCCCAAGTACTTC